The 10 T cell receptor beta chains given below trace back to one sample, sequenced in a study of cytomegalovirus exposure and HLA in healthy donors. PCR used 60 Vbeta primers and 13 Jbeta primers. Clones were sequenced by immunoSEQ multiplex PCR, and TCRdb holds only the in-frame ones, with some missing. The sample includes about 270,000 clones, approximately 70% of them seen just once. Sample: PBMCs. Every receptor here comes from a female donor in good health and CMV-seronegative.

The V gene is TRBV2, the J gene TRBJ1-6; D uncertain. CDR1 and CDR2 (germline): SNHLY, FYNNEI. The CDR3 runs 14 residues. Trimming cost V 6 bases and J 14 bases, with 20 bases left between them. The CDR3 nucleotides read TGTGCCAGCAGGGTAACCTTTCTCCTCAGATCCCTCCACTTT. Translating it yields CASRVTFLLRSLHF.

V gene TRBV7-9 combines with J gene TRBJ2-7, with TRBD2 matching 10 bases. CDR1 is SEHNR, CDR2 FQNEAQ, per germline (reference sequence). This CDR3 spans 15 amino acids. V lost 1 base to trimming and J lost 8 bases; unmatched junction nucleotides: 8. The CDR3 region has the DNA TGTGCCAGCAGCTTAGATGGGCTAGCGGGAGACAAGCAGTACTTC. Protein product: CASSLDGLAGDKQYF.

The V call is TRBV11-3, the J call TRBJ1-1; weak D call: TRBD1 (6 bases). V lost 4 bases and J 5 bases, leaving 11 bases between the germline ends. CDR3 length: 13 residues. Germline V gene lookup returns CDR1 SGHNT and CDR2 YENEEA. CDR3 residues: CASSSAGATEAFF. In nucleotides, the CDR3 is TGTGCCAGCAGCTCAGCGGGGGCAACTGAAGCTTTCTTT.

V gene TRBV10-1 combines with J gene TRBJ2-4, with TRBD2 matching over 9 bases. The CDR3 is made up of 14 amino acids. CDR1 and CDR2 from the germline V gene are WNHNN and SYGVQD (reference sequence). V lost 3 bases to trimming and J lost 7 bases; unmatched junction nucleotides: 4. The CDR3 protein is CASSDGAGGNIQYF. The CDR3 nucleotides read TGCGCCAGCAGTGATGGTGCGGGAGGGAACATTCAGTACTTC.

The genes are TRBV19 and TRBJ2-3; TRBD1 matches at 7 bases. Germline CDR1 reads LNHDA; CDR2 reads SQIVND (reference sequence). V shed 5 bases, J shed 2 bases, and the junction held 7 bases outside the gene matches. This CDR3 spans 15 amino acids. CDR3 loop: CASSSWDSLTDTQYF. In DNA form, the CDR3 reads TGTGCCAGTAGTTCTTGGGACAGCCTCACAGATACGCAGTATTTT.

The chain's CDR3 is CASSHPRGLDETQYF. CDR3 in DNA: TGTGCCAGCAGCCATCCCAGGGGGCTCGACGAGACCCAGTACTTC. The chain employs TRBV6-1 and TRBJ2-5; 8 bases agree with TRBD1. V shed 6 bases and J 5 bases; nucleotides not matched to a gene: 11. This CDR3 spans 15 amino acids. Looked up from germline, CDR1 is MNHNS and CDR2 is SASEGT.

The chain links TRBV6-1 to TRBJ1-5; D ambiguous. Germline loops: CDR1 MNHNS, CDR2 SASEGT. The germline V and J ends were trimmed by 8 bases and 5 bases, with 10 bases remaining between them. The CDR3 runs 12 residues. In DNA form, the CDR3 reads TGTGCCAGCGGTGGGAGGGATCAGCCCCAGCATTTT. Encoded protein: CASGGRDQPQHF.

The rearrangement joins TRBV6-1 to TRBJ2-7; a possible D gene is TRBD1 (7 bases). Germline lookup yields CDR1 MNHNS and CDR2 SASEGT. V shed 4 bases and J shed 5 bases, with 15 bases lying between them. The CDR3 loop spans 14 amino acids. This CDR3 is CASSGAGGLDEQYF. For the CDR3, the DNA is TGTGCCAGCAGTGGGGCAGGGGGGTTGGACGAGCAGTACTTC.

The CDR3 sequence is CASSSGDHEQYF. The CDR3 DNA follows: TGTGCCAGCAGTAGCGGGGATCACGAGCAGTACTTC. V gene TRBV25-1 combines with J gene TRBJ2-7; 7 bases are shared with TRBD2. Germline V gene data show CDR1 as MGHDK and CDR2 as SYGVNS. V was pared by 5 bases and J by 5 bases, with 3 bases of the junction left unmatched. This CDR3 is built from 12 residues.

This clone was counted between two and nine times. V and J are TRBV27 and TRBJ2-7, with D possibly matching TRBD1 (6 bases). Trimming took 6 bases from V and 3 from J, leaving 18 bases between them. The CDR3 totals 15 residues. Germline V gene data show CDR1 as MNHEY and CDR2 as SMNVEV (reference sequence). The CDR3 sequence is CASSPARGFLYEQYF. As DNA, the CDR3 is TGTGCCAGCAGCCCCGCCAGGGGATTCCTCTACGAGCAGTACTTC.